Each of the 30 T cell receptor beta chains below was sequenced from the same sample in a study of cytomegalovirus exposure and HLA in healthy donors. Primers: 60 Vbeta forward and 13 Jbeta reverse. Assay used: immunoSEQ multiplex PCR; TCRdb lists only in-frame clones, some missing. This table holds about 87,000 clones, roughly 70% found once. The sequenced sample consisted of PBMCs. These TCRs come from a man aged 25-45 years in good health and CMV-seropositive.

The chain is built from TRBV30 and TRBJ1-2; perhaps TRBD1 as D (6 bases). The CDR3 covers 12 residues. CDR1 is GTSNPN, CDR2 SVGIG, per germline (reference sequence). V lost 4 bases to trimming and J lost 4 bases, with 10 bases between them. The CDR3 region has the DNA TGTGCCTGGATCCAGGGGAGCTATGGCTACACCTTC. Its protein product is CAWIQGSYGYTF.

This clone was detected a few times. J is TRBJ2-7 and V is TRBV5-1, with D possibly matching TRBD2 (5 bases). This CDR3 spans 11 amino acids. CDR1 SGHRS and CDR2 YFSETQ come from the germline V gene. With 4 bases removed from V and 6 bases from J, the gap between germline ends came to 8 bases. CDR3 loop: CASSLGGEQYF. CDR3 nucleotide sequence: TGCGCCAGCAGCCTAGGAGGCGAGCAGTACTTC.

This chain connects TRBV5-1 to TRBJ1-1, with D possibly TRBD1 on 5 matching bases. Trimming removed 4 bases from V and 0 bases from J, with 10 bases in between. Germline V gene sequence: CDR1 SGHRS, CDR2 YFSETQ. The CDR3 sequence is 14 residues long. The CDR3, as DNA: TGCGCCAGCAGCCCTACAGGAATGAACACTGAAGCTTTCTTT. Protein: CASSPTGMNTEAFF.

This rearrangement joins TRBV19 to TRBJ1-1, with D hard to call. The CDR3 runs 15 residues. Germline V gene sequence: CDR1 LNHDA, CDR2 SQIVND (reference sequence). Trimming shortened V by 2 bases and J by 3 bases, and 13 bases separated the two germline ends. The CDR3 reads CASSIFWGGYTEAFF. CDR3 nucleotide sequence: TGTGCCAGTAGTATATTTTGGGGAGGGTACACTGAAGCTTTCTTT.

V and J are TRBV28 and TRBJ2-7; D is ambiguous. The CDR3 has 11 residues. Germline CDR1 reads MDHEN; CDR2 reads SYDVKM. The V gene lost 2 bases and the J gene lost 5 bases, with 4 bases spanning the gap. The CDR3 sequence is CASSLRDEQYF. In DNA, the CDR3 is TGTGCCAGCAGTTTACGGGACGAGCAGTACTTC.

This clone was counted a few times. As DNA, the CDR3 is TGTGCCACACGGGACAGCACTAACTATGGCTACACCTTC. Translated: CATRDSTNYGYTF. The genes are TRBV19 and TRBJ1-2, with 7 bases matching TRBD1. Germline V gene data show CDR1 as LNHDA and CDR2 as SQIVND (reference sequence). Trimming took 10 bases from V and 0 from J; bases not matched to a gene: 5. This CDR3 comprises 13 residues.

This chain links TRBV28 with TRBJ2-7, with 8 bases identical to TRBD1. There are 13 residues in the CDR3. The junction had 10 bases not matched to a gene; V was cut back by 6 bases and J by 9 bases. The germline V gene has CDR1 MDHEN and CDR2 SYDVKM. The CDR3 protein is CASRGSRGQGQYF. CDR3 nucleotides: TGTGCCAGCAGGGGTAGCAGGGGGCAAGGGCAGTACTTC.

This clone has more than one count but fewer than ten. V is TRBV7-3 and J is TRBJ2-3; possibly TRBD2 for D (6 bases). Germline lookup yields CDR1 SGHTA and CDR2 FQGTGA. Trimming left V 5 bases short and J 0 bases short, with 9 bases between. The CDR3 has 14 amino acids. The CDR3, as DNA: TGTGCCAGCAGCCTAGGGACTAGCACAGATACGCAGTATTTT. Protein product: CASSLGTSTDTQYF.

The V gene is TRBV4-3, the J gene TRBJ2-7; D may be TRBD1 (5 bases). CDR1 and CDR2 (germline): LGHNA, YSLEER. The CDR3 consists of 15 residues. With 4 bases removed from V and 0 bases from J, the gap between germline ends came to 13 bases. CDR3 nucleotides: TGCGCCAGCAGCCTCCAACAGGCCCCCTCCTACGAGCAGTACTTC. Protein: CASSLQQAPSYEQYF.

The chain links TRBV28 to TRBJ2-1; 8 nucleotides line up with TRBD2. Unmatched junction bases numbered 12, after V lost 3 bases and J lost 8 bases. This CDR3 has 16 residues. Germline CDR1 is MDHEN and CDR2 is SYDVKM. CDR3 region: CASSFIMGTGGYEQFF. The CDR3 nucleotides read TGTGCCAGCAGTTTCATAATGGGGACGGGAGGGTATGAGCAGTTCTTC.

The rearrangement joins TRBV19 to TRBJ2-1; 8 bases align to TRBD1. This CDR3 is built from 15 residues. CDR1 is LNHDA, CDR2 SQIVND, per germline (reference sequence). V was pared by 4 bases and J by 4 bases, with 6 bases of the junction left unmatched. The DNA for the CDR3 is TGTGCCAGTAGTAAGGACAGGGAGGCTTACAATGAGCAGTTCTTC. Its protein product is CASSKDREAYNEQFF.

This clone was seen once. The V gene is TRBV4-1, the J gene TRBJ2-1, with 7 bases lining up with TRBD2. The CDR3 has 20 residues. V lost 0 bases and J lost 8; bases outside the gene matches: 22. Germline lookup yields CDR1 MGHRA and CDR2 YSYEKL. The CDR3 DNA follows: TGCGCCAGCAGCCAAGAAATCGTTGGGGCGGGAGCGGACCCAGAGGATGAGCAGTTCTTC. Protein product: CASSQEIVGAGADPEDEQFF.

The V gene is TRBV29-1, the J gene TRBJ1-1; a possible D gene is TRBD1 (5 bases). The CDR3 contains 12 residues. Trimming removed 4 bases from V and 8 bases from J, with 14 bases in between. Germline values: CDR1 SQVTM, CDR2 ANQGSEA. CDR3 residues: CSVGGGALEAFF. The CDR3 DNA is TGCAGCGTTGGGGGAGGGGCCCTCGAAGCTTTCTTT.

This clone has a single count. This chain links TRBV7-9 with TRBJ2-2; D gene ambiguous. Looked up from germline, CDR1 is SEHNR and CDR2 is FQNEAQ (reference sequence). The CDR3 extends over 14 amino acids. Trimming cost V 8 bases and J 1 base, with 11 bases left between them. The CDR3 DNA sequence: TGTGCCAGCCCCCACCGCGGGAACACCGGGGAGCTGTTTTTT. This gives the protein CASPHRGNTGELFF.

The chain recombines TRBV7-8 with TRBJ2-1, with a weak D call TRBD1 (5 bases). CDR3 length equals 13 residues. V gave up 1 base and J gave up 8 bases, with 9 bases separating them. Per germline, CDR1 SGHVS and CDR2 FQNEAQ. The DNA for the CDR3 is TGTGCCAGCAGCTTAGATTTAGGGGATGAGCAGTTCTTC. Translating gives CASSLDLGDEQFF.

In nucleotides, the CDR3 is TGTGCCAGCAGTTTTAAAACACTAGGCGGGTATGAAAAACTGTTTTTT. Residues: CASSFKTLGGYEKLFF. J is TRBJ1-4 and V is TRBV28; D is uncertain. This CDR3 region has 16 residues. CDR1 is MDHEN, CDR2 SYDVKM, per germline. V was cut by 3 bases and J by 6 bases, with 17 bases left in between. The complete variable domain, with remaining parts taken from reference TRBV28 and TRBJ1-4, reads DVKVTQSSRYLVKRTGEKVFLECVQDMDHENMFWYRQDPGLGLRLIYFSYDVKMKEKGDIPEGYSVSREKKERFSLILESASTNQTSMYLCASSFKTLGGYEKLFFGSGTQLSVL.

The chain links TRBV7-9 to TRBJ2-2; no firm D call. The length of the CDR3 is 13 residues. Deletions cut 5 bases from V and 8 bases from J, with 12 bases between. The germline V gene has CDR1 SEHNR and CDR2 FQNEAQ (reference sequence). In DNA, the CDR3 is TGTGCCAGCAGCAGCCAAGTTAAGGGGGAGCTGTTTTTT. Its translation is CASSSQVKGELFF. The full variable domain, its missing parts supplied by reference TRBV7-9 and TRBJ2-2, is DTGVSQNPRHKITKRGQNVTFRCDPISEHNRLYWYRQTLGQGPEFLTYFQNEAQLEKSRLLSDRFSAERPKGSFSTLEIQRTEQGDSAMYLCASSSQVKGELFFGEGSRLTVL.

J is TRBJ1-1 and V is TRBV7-8; D may be TRBD1 (6 bases). This CDR3 contains 14 residues. Germline values: CDR1 SGHVS, CDR2 FQNEAQ. With 6 bases removed from V and 1 base from J, the gap between germline ends came to 12 bases. CDR3 sequence reads: CASRSTGWNTEAFF. CDR3 nucleotide sequence: TGTGCCAGCAGATCCACAGGGTGGAACACTGAAGCTTTCTTT.

The chain combines TRBV11-3 with TRBJ2-3; TRBD2 aligns across 13 bases. CDR3 length: 16 residues. Germline loops: CDR1 SGHNT, CDR2 YENEEA. V gave up 1 base and J gave up 4 bases; unmatched junction bases: 2. This CDR3 reads CASSLGTSGRSDTQYF. CDR3 nucleotides: TGTGCCAGCAGCTTAGGGACTAGCGGGAGATCAGATACGCAGTATTTT.

This sequence joins TRBV27 and TRBJ1-1; no clear D. The CDR3 extends over 14 amino acids. With 2 bases removed from V and 2 bases from J, the gap between germline ends came to 9 bases. CDR1 and CDR2 (germline): MNHEY, SMNVEV (reference sequence). The CDR3 DNA reads as TGTGCCAGCAGTTTAGAGGCCCAAAACACTGAAGCTTTCTTT. Translated, it gives CASSLEAQNTEAFF.

This clone was detected only a few times. The rearrangement links TRBV29-1 to TRBJ2-7, with a tentative D call TRBD2 (5 bases). The V gene's germline CDR1 is SQVTM and CDR2 ANQGSEA. This CDR3 region has 11 residues. Trimming shortened V by 4 bases and J by 1 base, and 5 bases separated the two germline ends. CDR3 sequence reads: CSVGRSYEQYF. The DNA for the CDR3 is TGCAGCGTTGGGAGGTCCTACGAGCAGTACTTC.

Only a few counts were recorded for this clone. V and J are TRBV5-4 and TRBJ2-7; 13 nucleotides align to TRBD2. CDR1 and CDR2 from the germline V gene are SGHNT and YYREEE (reference sequence). The V and J ends lost 5 bases and 3 bases, in that order; junction bases with no gene match: 11. CDR3 length equals 17 residues. The DNA for the CDR3 is TGTGCCAGCAGTTCCAGTCAACTAGCGGGGGGGTACTACGAGCAGTACTTC. This encodes CASSSSQLAGGYYEQYF.

The V gene is TRBV7-6, the J gene TRBJ2-3, with D perhaps TRBD2 (6 bases). Germline values: CDR1 SGHVS, CDR2 FNYEAQ. Trimming took off 1 base at V and 3 bases at J, with 14 bases between the two ends. The CDR3 covers 16 residues. DNA of the CDR3: TGTGCCAGCAGCTTAGTCCTGGGTGGGGGGACAGATACGCAGTATTTT. It encodes CASSLVLGGGTDTQYF.

The chain combines TRBV29-1 with TRBJ2-7, with D perhaps matching TRBD1 (6 bases). V lost 7 bases, J lost 2 bases, and 12 bases lay in between. Germline V gene data show CDR1 as SQVTM and CDR2 as ANQGSEA. The CDR3 consists of 12 residues. The CDR3: CSATDSTYEQYF. The CDR3 DNA follows: TGCAGCGCTACGGACAGTACCTACGAGCAGTACTTC.

This clone has a single count. CDR3 coding DNA: TGTGCCTGGAGTAATGGAACGGGTAATGAGCAGTTCTTC. Its protein is CAWSNGTGNEQFF. This rearrangement joins TRBV30 to TRBJ2-1; D is unresolved. V was shortened by 2 bases and J by 7 bases, with 12 bases between the two germline ends. This CDR3 region has 13 residues. In germline, CDR1 is GTSNPN, CDR2 SVGIG (reference sequence).

With regard to this clone: Other DNA sequences in this specimen translate into the identical CDR3. V usage is TRBV25-1 and J usage is TRBJ2-7, with D tentatively TRBD1 (5 bases). CDR3 size: 11 residues. Trimming removed 6 bases at V and 9 bases at J, with 12 bases between. Germline loops: CDR1 MGHDK, CDR2 SYGVNS. CDR3 protein: CASSHGAAQYF. The CDR3 DNA is TGTGCCAGCAGCCATGGGGCAGCGCAGTACTTC.

J is TRBJ2-2 and V is TRBV27, with D possibly matching TRBD1 (6 bases). Germline CDR1 MNHEY, CDR2 SMNVEV (reference sequence). The ends were cut back, 4 bases at V and 4 bases at J, with 13 bases in the middle. This CDR3 has 15 amino acids. CDR3 DNA: TGTGCCAGCAGTTGGCGGACAGCAGGCACCGGGGAGCTGTTTTTT. Protein sequence: CASSWRTAGTGELFF.

The gene calls are TRBV6-1 and TRBJ2-3, with D possibly matching TRBD2 (5 bases). The germline CDR1 and CDR2 sequences are MNHNS and SASEGT. The germline V and J ends were trimmed by 2 bases and 0 bases, with 9 bases remaining between them. CDR3 length: 15 residues. The CDR3 coding sequence is TGTGCCAGCAGTGAAACTAGGCCTAGCACAGATACGCAGTATTTT. It translates to CASSETRPSTDTQYF.

The V call is TRBV9, the J call TRBJ1-5; D is perhaps TRBD1 (6 bases). V dropped 3 bases and J dropped 1 base, with 11 bases sitting between them. This CDR3 is built from 15 residues. Germline CDR1 SGDLS, CDR2 YYNGEE. CDR3 protein: CASSGGGGSNQPQHF. As DNA, the CDR3 is TGTGCCAGCAGCGGTGGGGGCGGAAGCAATCAGCCCCAGCATTTT.

V usage is TRBV29-1 and J usage is TRBJ2-1, with 8 bases lining up with TRBD2. Germline V CDR1 and CDR2: SQVTM, ANQGSEA. The CDR3 consists of 14 residues. V lost 8 bases to trimming and J lost 8 bases; unmatched junction nucleotides: 14. CDR3 nucleotides: TGCAGCATCAATGATGGCGGGAGGAGGGATGAGCAGTTCTTC. The encoded protein is CSINDGGRRDEQFF.